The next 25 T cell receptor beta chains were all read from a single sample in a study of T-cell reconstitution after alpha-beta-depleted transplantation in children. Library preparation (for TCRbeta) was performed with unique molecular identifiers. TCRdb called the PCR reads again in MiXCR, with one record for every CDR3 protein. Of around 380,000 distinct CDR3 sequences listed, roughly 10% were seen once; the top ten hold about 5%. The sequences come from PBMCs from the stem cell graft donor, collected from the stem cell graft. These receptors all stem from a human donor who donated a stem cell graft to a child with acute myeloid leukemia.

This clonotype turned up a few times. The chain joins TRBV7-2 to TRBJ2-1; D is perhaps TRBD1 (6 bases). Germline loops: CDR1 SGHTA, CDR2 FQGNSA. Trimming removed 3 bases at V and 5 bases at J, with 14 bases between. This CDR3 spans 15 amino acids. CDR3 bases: TGTGCCAGCAGCTTTACCTCGGGACAAAACAATGAGCAGTTCTTC. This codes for CASSFTSGQNNEQFF.

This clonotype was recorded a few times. CDR3 nucleotides: TGTGCCAGCAGCCGATCTGGCGGGAGGGGGGGAGATACGCAGTATTTT. Its translation is CASSRSGGRGGDTQYF. This chain joins TRBV7-2 and TRBJ2-3; 9 bases are a match to TRBD2. CDR1 SGHTA and CDR2 FQGNSA come from the germline V gene. J lost 5 bases, V lost 5 bases, and 11 bases had no gene match. This CDR3 has 16 residues.

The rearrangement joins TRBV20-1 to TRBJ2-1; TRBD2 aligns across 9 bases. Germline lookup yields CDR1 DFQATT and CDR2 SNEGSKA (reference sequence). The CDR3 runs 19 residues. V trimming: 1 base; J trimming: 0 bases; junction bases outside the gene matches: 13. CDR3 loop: CSARASPRAGGRSYNEQFF. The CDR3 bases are TGCAGTGCTAGAGCCAGCCCCAGAGCGGGAGGACGCTCCTACAATGAGCAGTTCTTC.

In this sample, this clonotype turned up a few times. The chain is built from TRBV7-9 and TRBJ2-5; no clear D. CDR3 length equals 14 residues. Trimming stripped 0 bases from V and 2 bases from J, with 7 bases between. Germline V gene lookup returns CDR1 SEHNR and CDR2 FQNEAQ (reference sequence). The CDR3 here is CASSLAVRQETQYF. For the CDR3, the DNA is TGTGCCAGCAGCTTAGCGGTTCGGCAAGAGACCCAGTACTTC. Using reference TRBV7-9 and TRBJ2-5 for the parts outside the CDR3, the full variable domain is DTGVSQNPRHKITKRGQNVTFRCDPISEHNRLYWYRQTLGQGPEFLTYFQNEAQLEKSRLLSDRFSAERPKGSFSTLEIQRTEQGDSAMYLCASSLAVRQETQYFGPGTRLLVL.

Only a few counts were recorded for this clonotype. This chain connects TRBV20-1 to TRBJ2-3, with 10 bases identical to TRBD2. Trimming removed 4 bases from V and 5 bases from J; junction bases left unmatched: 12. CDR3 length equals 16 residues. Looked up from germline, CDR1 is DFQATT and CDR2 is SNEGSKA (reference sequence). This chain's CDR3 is CSAIGGSGRAEDTQYF. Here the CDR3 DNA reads TGCAGTGCTATCGGGGGGAGCGGGAGGGCCGAAGATACGCAGTATTTT.

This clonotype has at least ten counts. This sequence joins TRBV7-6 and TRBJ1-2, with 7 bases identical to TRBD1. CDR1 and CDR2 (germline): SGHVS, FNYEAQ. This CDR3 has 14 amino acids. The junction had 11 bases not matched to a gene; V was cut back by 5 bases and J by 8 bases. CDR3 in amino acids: CASSIGTEGSGYTF. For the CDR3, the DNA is TGTGCCAGCAGCATCGGGACAGAGGGGTCCGGCTACACCTTC.

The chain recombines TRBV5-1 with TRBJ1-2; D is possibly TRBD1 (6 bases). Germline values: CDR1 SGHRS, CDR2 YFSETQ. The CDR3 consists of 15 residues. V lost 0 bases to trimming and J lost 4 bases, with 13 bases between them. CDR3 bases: TGCGCCAGCAGCTTGGGTCAGGGGATCGGCTATGGCTACACCTTC. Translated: CASSLGQGIGYGYTF.

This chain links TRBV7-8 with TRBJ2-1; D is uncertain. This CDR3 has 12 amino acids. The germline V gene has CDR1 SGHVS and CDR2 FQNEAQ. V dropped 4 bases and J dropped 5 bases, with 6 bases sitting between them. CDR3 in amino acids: CASSSWNNEQFF. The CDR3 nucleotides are TGTGCCAGCAGCTCCTGGAACAATGAGCAGTTCTTC.

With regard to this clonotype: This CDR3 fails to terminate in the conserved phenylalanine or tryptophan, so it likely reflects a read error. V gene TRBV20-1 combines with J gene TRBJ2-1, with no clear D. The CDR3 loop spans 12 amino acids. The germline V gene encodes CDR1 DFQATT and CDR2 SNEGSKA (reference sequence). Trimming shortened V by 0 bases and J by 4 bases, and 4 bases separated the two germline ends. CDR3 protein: CSAREWYNEQFS. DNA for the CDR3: TGCAGTGCTAGAGAATGGTACAATGAGCAGTTCTCC.

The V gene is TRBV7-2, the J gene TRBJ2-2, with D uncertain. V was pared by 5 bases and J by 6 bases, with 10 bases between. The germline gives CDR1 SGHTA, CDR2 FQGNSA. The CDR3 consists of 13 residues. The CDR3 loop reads CASSMYVPGELFF. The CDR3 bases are TGTGCCAGCAGCATGTATGTCCCCGGGGAGCTGTTTTTT.

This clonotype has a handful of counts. The DNA of the CDR3 is TGTGCCAGCAGCACGGACGGTACGAATTCACCCCTCCACTTT. Amino acid sequence: CASSTDGTNSPLHF. The chain uses TRBV5-5 and TRBJ1-6; D call uncertain. This CDR3 has 14 residues. V lost 4 bases, J lost 7 bases, and 12 bases lay in between. Germline values: CDR1 SGHKS, CDR2 YYEKEE (reference sequence).

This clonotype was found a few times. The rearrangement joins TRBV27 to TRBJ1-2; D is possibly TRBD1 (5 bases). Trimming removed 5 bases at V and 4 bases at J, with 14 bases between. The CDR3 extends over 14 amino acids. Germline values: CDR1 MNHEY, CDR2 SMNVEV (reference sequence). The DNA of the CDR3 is TGTGCCAGCAGTCTGACAGCGATGTCCTATGGCTACACCTTC. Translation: CASSLTAMSYGYTF.

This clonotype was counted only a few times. CDR3 region: CASSELPGRRGNNEQFF. CDR3 DNA: TGTGCCAGCAGTGAGCTTCCAGGGAGGAGGGGCAACAATGAGCAGTTCTTC. V is TRBV25-1 and J is TRBJ2-1; D may be TRBD2 (6 bases). CDR1 is MGHDK and CDR2 is SYGVNS in the germline V gene. V was shortened by 3 bases and J by 5 bases, with 20 bases between the two germline ends. The CDR3 spans 17 residues. Full variable domain (missing parts from reference TRBV25-1 and TRBJ2-1): EADIYQTPRYLVIGTGKKITLECSQTMGHDKMYWYQQDPGMELHLIHYSYGVNSTEKGDLSSESTVSRIRTEHFPLTLESARPSHTSQYLCASSELPGRRGNNEQFFGPGTRLTVL.

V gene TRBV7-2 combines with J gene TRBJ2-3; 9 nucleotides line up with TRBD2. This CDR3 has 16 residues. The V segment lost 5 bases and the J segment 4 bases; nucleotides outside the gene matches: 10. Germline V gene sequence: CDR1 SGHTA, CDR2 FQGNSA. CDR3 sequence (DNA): TGTGCCAGCAGCCCCTATTCGCGGGGGGGCCCAGATACGCAGTATTTT. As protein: CASSPYSRGGPDTQYF.

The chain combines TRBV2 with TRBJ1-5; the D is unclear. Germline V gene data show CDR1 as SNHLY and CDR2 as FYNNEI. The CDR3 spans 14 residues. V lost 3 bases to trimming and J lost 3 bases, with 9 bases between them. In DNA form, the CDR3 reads TGTGCCAGCAGTGAGAGACTGAACAATCAGCCCCAGCATTTT. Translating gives CASSERLNNQPQHF.

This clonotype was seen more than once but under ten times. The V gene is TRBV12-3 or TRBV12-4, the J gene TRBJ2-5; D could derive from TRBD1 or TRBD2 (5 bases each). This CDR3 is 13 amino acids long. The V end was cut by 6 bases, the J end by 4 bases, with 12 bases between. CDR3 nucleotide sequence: TGTGCCAGCAGCCCCCCTGGGGGAGAGACCCAGTACTTC. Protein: CASSPPGGETQYF.

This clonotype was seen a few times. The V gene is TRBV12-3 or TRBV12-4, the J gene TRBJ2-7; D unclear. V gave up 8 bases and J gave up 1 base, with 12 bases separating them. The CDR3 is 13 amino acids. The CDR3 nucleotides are TGTGCCAGCTCTCCAGGAAAATCCTACGAGCAGTACTTC. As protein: CASSPGKSYEQYF.

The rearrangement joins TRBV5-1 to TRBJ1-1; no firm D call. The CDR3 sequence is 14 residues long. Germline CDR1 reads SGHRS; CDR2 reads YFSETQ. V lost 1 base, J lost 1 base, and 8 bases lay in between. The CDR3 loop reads CASSLSYANTEAFF. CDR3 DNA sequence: TGCGCCAGCAGCTTGAGTTACGCGAACACTGAAGCTTTCTTT.

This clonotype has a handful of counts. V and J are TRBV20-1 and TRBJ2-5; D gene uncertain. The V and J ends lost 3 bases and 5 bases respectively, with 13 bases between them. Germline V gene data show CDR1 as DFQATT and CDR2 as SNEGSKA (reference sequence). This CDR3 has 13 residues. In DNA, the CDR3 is TGCAGTGCTAGTCTCACCGTCGGGGAGACCCAGTACTTC. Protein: CSASLTVGETQYF.

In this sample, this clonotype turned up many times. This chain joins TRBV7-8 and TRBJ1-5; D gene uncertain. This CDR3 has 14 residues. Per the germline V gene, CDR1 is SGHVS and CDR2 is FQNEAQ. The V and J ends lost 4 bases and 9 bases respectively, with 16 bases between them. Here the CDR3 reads CASSSNTGKVPQHF. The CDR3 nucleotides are TGTGCCAGCAGCTCTAACACCGGCAAAGTGCCCCAGCATTTT.

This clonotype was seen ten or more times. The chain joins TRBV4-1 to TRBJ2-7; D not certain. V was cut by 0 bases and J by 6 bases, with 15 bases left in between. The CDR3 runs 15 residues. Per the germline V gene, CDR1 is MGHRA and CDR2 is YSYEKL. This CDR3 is CASSQDIERSSEQYV. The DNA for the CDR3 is TGCGCCAGCAGCCAAGATATAGAACGGTCAAGCGAGCAGTACGTC.

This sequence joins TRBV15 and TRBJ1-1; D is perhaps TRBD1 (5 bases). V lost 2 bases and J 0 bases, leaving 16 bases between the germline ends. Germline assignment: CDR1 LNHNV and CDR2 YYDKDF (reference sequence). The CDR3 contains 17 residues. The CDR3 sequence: CATSRPPWRQLNTEAFF. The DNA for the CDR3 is TGTGCCACCAGCAGACCACCCTGGAGACAGCTGAACACTGAAGCTTTCTTT.

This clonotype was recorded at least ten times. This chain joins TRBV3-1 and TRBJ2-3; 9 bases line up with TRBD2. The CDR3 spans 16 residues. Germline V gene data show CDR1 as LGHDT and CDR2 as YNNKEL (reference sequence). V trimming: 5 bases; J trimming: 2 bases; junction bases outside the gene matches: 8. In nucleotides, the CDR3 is TGTGCCAGCAGCGGCGATAGCGGGAGAACCACAGATACGCAGTATTTT. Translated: CASSGDSGRTTDTQYF.

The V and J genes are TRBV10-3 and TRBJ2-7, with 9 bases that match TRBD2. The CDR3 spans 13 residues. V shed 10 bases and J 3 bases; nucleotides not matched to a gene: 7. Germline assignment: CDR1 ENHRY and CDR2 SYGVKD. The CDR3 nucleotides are TGTGCCACGCGGACTAGCGATAACTACGAGCAGTACTTC. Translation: CATRTSDNYEQYF.

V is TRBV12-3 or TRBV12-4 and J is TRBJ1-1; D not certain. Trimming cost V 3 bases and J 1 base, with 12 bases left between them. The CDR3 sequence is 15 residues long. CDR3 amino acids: CASSFSGKSNTEAFF. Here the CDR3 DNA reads TGTGCCAGCAGTTTTTCGGGAAAATCGAACACTGAAGCTTTCTTT.